The T cell receptor beta chain under discussion was sequenced for a study of PD-1 blockade in classical Hodgkin lymphoma. The CDR3 is 14 residues long. CDR1 is SGHTS, CDR2 YDEGEE, per germline. V dropped 0 bases and J dropped 2 bases, with 9 bases sitting between them. TCRdb's copy holds only in-frame clones and misses some; the assay was immunoSEQ multiplex PCR. The data show about 97,000 clones, approximately 88% seen once. Brentuximab vedotin exposure varied among the patients, all of whom had relapsed after autologous stem cell transplantation. Patients reached a best response of complete response, partial response or progressive disease.

The rearrangement joins TRBV5-8 to TRBJ2-7; no clear D. The sequence came from a human donor with classical Hodgkin lymphoma. Source: peripheral blood mononuclear cells (PBMCs), taken at baseline. The CDR3 DNA sequence: TGTGCCAGCAGCTTGGGCGGCAGGACCTACGAGCAGTACTTC. Translating gives CASSLGGRTYEQYF.